Listed below are T cell receptor beta chains from one sample, sequenced in a study of blood T cells in healthy people across ages. TCRdb called the 5' RACE reads again in MiXCR, with one record for every CDR3 protein. The repertoire holds about 1.8 million distinct CDR3 sequences, with less than 50% as singletons. The sequenced material came from blood. These receptors all stem from a woman between 40 and 55 years old in good health. CDR3s include the opening cysteine and the closing phenylalanine or tryptophan. A D gene is named only where the DNA matches it firmly. The size entry is marked missing in some rows and otherwise reads once, few, many or a size class.

TRBV7-6,TRBJ2-1,-,-,CASSLPGPQIEQFF,TGTGCCAGCAGCTTACCAGGGCCCCAAATCGAGCAGTTCTTC
TRBV5-1,TRBJ1-1,many,-,CASSFGTEAFF,TGTGCCAGCAGCTTTGGGACTGAAGCTTTCTTT
TRBV7-3,TRBJ2-7,-,TRBD1,CASSSEGQGSYNEQYF,TGTGCCAGCAGCTCTGAGGGACAGGGCTCCTACAATGAGCAGTACTTC
TRBV6-2/TRBV6-3,TRBJ2-4,-,TRBD1,CASSTSGQAGAKNIQYF,TGTGCCAGCAGCACATCCGGACAGGCCGGAGCCAAAAACATTCAGTACTTC
TRBV19,TRBJ1-5,-,-,CASSIGGVLGTIDNQPQHF,TGTGCCAGTAGTATAGGAGGCGTATTGGGGACGATTGACAATCAGCCCCAGCATTTT
TRBV6-1,TRBJ1-4,-,TRBD1,CASSGRDRGQTNEKLFF,TGTGCCAGCAGTGGCCGGGACAGGGGGCAGACTAATGAAAAACTGTTTTTT
TRBV28,TRBJ1-4,once,-,CASSLPESGRGKLFF,TGTGCCAGCAGTTTACCGGAAAGTGGGAGAGGAAAACTGTTTTTT
TRBV28,TRBJ1-5,once,-,CASSPEKGIQPQHF,TGTGCCAGCAGTCCCGAGAAAGGCATTCAGCCCCAGCATTTT
TRBV2,TRBJ2-5,-,-,CASSGYAIETQYF,TGTGCCAGCAGTGGCTACGCGATCGAGACCCAGTACTTC
TRBV6-6,TRBJ1-5,few,-,CASSYPISNQPQHF,TGTGCCAGCAGTTACCCCATTAGCAATCAGCCCCAGCATTTT
TRBV7-9,TRBJ2-3,-,-,CASSPFRGPRTDTQYF,TGTGCCAGCAGCCCGTTCAGGGGTCCCCGCACAGATACGCAGTATTTT
TRBV27,TRBJ2-5,few,-,CASNPRKGGRNEQYF,TGTGCCAGTAACCCGAGGAAGGGGGGAAGGAATGAGCAGTACTTC
TRBV14,TRBJ2-7,few,-,CASSHSPSYEQYF,TGTGCCAGCAGCCACTCACCCTCCTACGAGCAGTACTTC
TRBV20-1,TRBJ1-2,many,TRBD1,CSASGTGGYGYTF,TGCAGTGCTAGCGGCACAGGGGGCTATGGCTACACCTTC
TRBV3-1,TRBJ2-1,few,TRBD2,CASSQDFLAGASYNEQFF,TGTGCCAGCAGCCAAGATTTTCTAGCGGGGGCCTCATACAATGAGCAGTTCTTC
TRBV4-3,TRBJ2-5,few,-,CASSQVGGGTGQETQYF,TGCGCCAGCAGCCAAGTTGGGGGGGGCACAGGGCAAGAGACCCAGTACTTC
TRBV15,TRBJ2-1,-,-,CATSRERAAGNEQFF,TGTGCCACCAGCAGAGAGAGGGCGGCAGGGAATGAGCAGTTCTTC
TRBV28,TRBJ2-5,-,TRBD1,CASRGQGDFRETQYF,TGTGCCAGCAGGGGACAGGGGGATTTTAGGGAGACCCAGTACTTC
TRBV20-1,TRBJ1-2,few,-,CSARAAHGYTF,TGCAGTGCTAGAGCGGCCCATGGCTACACCTTC
TRBV20-1,TRBJ1-2,-,-,CSANTQGGNYGYTF,TGCAGTGCGAACACACAAGGCGGTAACTATGGCTACACCTTC
TRBV20-1,TRBJ1-1,-,-,CSAENLLTEAFF,TGCAGTGCGGAAAACCTCCTCACTGAAGCTTTCTTT
TRBV20-1,TRBJ2-6,once,TRBD1,CSASPGTDASGANVLTF,TGCAGTGCTAGTCCCGGGACAGATGCCTCTGGGGCCAACGTCCTGACTTTC
TRBV6-2/TRBV6-3,TRBJ2-1,-,-,CASSYSGIATGEQFF,TGTGCCAGCAGTTACTCGGGAATAGCCACGGGGGAGCAGTTCTTC
TRBV18,TRBJ2-3,few,TRBD1,CASSPSPGQGFRTDTQYF,TGTGCCAGCTCACCTTCGCCGGGACAGGGTTTTAGGACAGATACGCAGTATTTT
TRBV7-8,TRBJ2-7,-,-,CASSPLNLFGEQYF,TGTGCCAGCAGCCCGCTTAACCTTTTCGGCGAGCAGTACTTC
TRBV14,TRBJ2-7,-,TRBD1,CASSQVAGQGIYEQYF,TGTGCCAGCAGCCAAGTTGCGGGACAGGGGATCTACGAGCAGTACTTC
TRBV4-2,TRBJ1-3,-,-,CASSQGTGNTIYF,TGTGCCAGCAGCCAAGGTACTGGAAACACCATATATTTT
TRBV7-9,TRBJ1-2,-,-,CASSLRRDSYGYTF,TGTGCCAGCAGCTTACGCAGGGATAGCTATGGCTACACCTTC
TRBV5-1,TRBJ2-7,few,TRBD1,CASSLATGTGVYEQYF,TGCGCCAGCAGCTTGGCCACCGGGACAGGGGTTTACGAGCAGTACTTC
TRBV15,TRBJ2-1,-,-,CATSPWTDDNEQFF,TGTGCCACCAGCCCCTGGACAGACGACAATGAGCAGTTCTTC
TRBV27,TRBJ1-2,-,TRBD1,CASSFFSEGATNYGYTF,TGTGCCAGCAGTTTCTTTTCGGAGGGGGCGACTAACTATGGCTACACCTTC
TRBV5-6,TRBJ2-7,many,-,CASGKSWDEQYF,TGTGCCAGTGGGAAATCGTGGGACGAGCAGTACTTC
TRBV20-1,TRBJ2-3,-,-,CSDLNDKTSDTQYF,TGCAGTGACCTAAACGATAAAACGTCAGATACGCAGTATTTT
TRBV7-2,TRBJ1-2,few,-,CASSLRSRPAGDGYGYTF,TGTGCCAGCAGCTTAAGGTCACGGCCGGCAGGAGATGGCTATGGCTACACCTTC
TRBV24-1,TRBJ2-3,-,TRBD2,CATGTRIEADTQYF,TGTGCCACCGGGACTAGGATTGAGGCAGATACGCAGTATTTT
TRBV12-3/TRBV12-4,TRBJ1-2,-,TRBD1,CASSPPEDRRDYTF,TGTGCCAGCAGTCCTCCCGAGGACAGGAGGGACTACACCTTC
TRBV4-3,TRBJ2-1,-,TRBD1,CASSQEEFPLGLTGSSYNEQFF,TGCGCCAGCAGCCAAGAAGAATTCCCTTTAGGCCTGACAGGGAGCTCCTACAATGAGCAGTTCTTC
TRBV11-2,TRBJ2-1,-,-,CASSLISLGEDNEQFF,TGTGCCAGCAGCTTAATCTCATTAGGGGAAGACAATGAGCAGTTCTTC
TRBV14,TRBJ2-1,-,-,CASSQAGLPFF,TGTGCCAGCAGCCAAGCGGGGCTTCCGTTCTTC
TRBV7-2,TRBJ2-7,-,TRBD2,CASSSRLAWGNEQYF,TGTGCCAGCAGCTCACGACTAGCGTGGGGCAATGAGCAGTACTTC
TRBV7-2,TRBJ2-1,once,-,CASSVEVQETQFF,TGTGCCAGCAGCGTCGAAGTCCAAGAGACCCAGTTCTTC
TRBV20-1,TRBJ2-1,-,TRBD2,CSAAQGLAVYNEQFF,TGCAGTGCTGCTCAGGGACTAGCGGTCTACAATGAGCAGTTCTTC
TRBV5-1,TRBJ1-2,once,-,CASSFDGVHGYTF,TGCGCCAGCAGCTTCGACGGGGTCCATGGCTACACCTTC
TRBV20-1,TRBJ1-2,-,-,CSARVLRLDGYTF,TGCAGTGCTAGAGTTTTGAGGTTGGATGGCTACACCTTC
TRBV2,TRBJ1-1,-,-,CASSVRASNTEAFF,TGTGCCAGCAGTGTAAGGGCCTCGAACACTGAAGCTTTCTTT
TRBV7-2,TRBJ1-1,-,-,CASSLDRATEAFF,TGTGCCAGCAGCTTAGATAGGGCCACTGAAGCTTTCTTT
TRBV9,TRBJ2-1,once,-,CASSVDLDSSYNEQFF,TGTGCCAGCAGCGTAGATCTCGACTCCTCCTACAATGAGCAGTTCTTC
TRBV27,TRBJ1-1,-,-,CASRERHPAEAFF,TGTGCCAGCAGGGAAAGGCACCCGGCTGAAGCTTTCTTT
TRBV28,TRBJ2-3,few,-,CASSPPLPSTDTQYF,TGTGCCAGCAGTCCCCCACTACCTAGCACAGATACGCAGTATTTT
TRBV20-1,TRBJ2-1,-,TRBD1,CSAREGTGGYNEQFF,TGCAGTGCTAGAGAAGGGACAGGGGGCTACAATGAGCAGTTCTTC
TRBV24-1,TRBJ1-2,few,-,CATRAGPQGGYTF,TGTGCCACCAGAGCTGGGCCCCAGGGCGGCTACACCTTC
TRBV7-9,TRBJ2-1,few,TRBD1,CASSFGQGARNEQFF,TGTGCCAGCAGCTTCGGCCAGGGGGCGAGGAATGAGCAGTTCTTC
TRBV20-1,TRBJ2-1,few,TRBD2,CSARDNAGGYNEQFF,TGCAGTGCTAGAGATAATGCGGGGGGTTACAATGAGCAGTTCTTC